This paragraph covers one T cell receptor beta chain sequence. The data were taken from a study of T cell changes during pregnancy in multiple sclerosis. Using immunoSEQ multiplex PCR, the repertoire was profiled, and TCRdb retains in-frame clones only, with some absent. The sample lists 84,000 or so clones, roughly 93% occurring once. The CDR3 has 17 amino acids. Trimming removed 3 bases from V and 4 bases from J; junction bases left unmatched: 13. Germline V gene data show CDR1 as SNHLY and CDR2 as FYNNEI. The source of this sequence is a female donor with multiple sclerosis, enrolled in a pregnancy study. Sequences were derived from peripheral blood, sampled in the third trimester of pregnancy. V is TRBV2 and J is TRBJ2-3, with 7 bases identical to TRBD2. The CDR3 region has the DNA TGTGCCAGCAGTGAGGAAGTTCCTAGCGGTCGGGCAGATACGCAGTATTTT. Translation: CASSEEVPSGRADTQYF.